The entry below gives a single T cell receptor beta chain sequence along with its context. Its specificity is not known. The CDR3 length is 15 residues. From germline, CDR1 is MGHRA and CDR2 YSYEKL. J was trimmed by 2 bases and V by 5 bases; bases with no gene match: 8. The data originate from a study of T cell clonotyping in hematopoietic cell transplantation. Study background: Pretransplant recipient samples were taken after cytoreduction.

Points from the study as a whole: Broader posttransplant TCR repertoire diversity was predicted by graft donor and pretransplant recipient Inverse Simpson Index values.

Time point in this sample: recipient sample about 28 days before transplant, after cytoreduction. Some clones are missing from TCRdb's copy, which holds only in-frame ones; the method was immunoSEQ multiplex PCR. In the table there are some 49,000 clones, under 90% of which are singletons. The chain joins TRBV4-1 to TRBJ1-1; 7 bases fit TRBD1. Sample: peripheral blood mononuclear cells, taken before stem cell transplant. The clonotype comes from a man aged 55 to 70 with biphenotypic leukemia. Some clones in this sample may be carry-over from other donors' samples. The CDR3 bases are TGCGCCAGCAGCTCCCGGACAGGTATTAACACTGAAGCTTTCTTT. Translating gives CASSSRTGINTEAFF.